The rows below give T cell receptor beta chains drawn from one sample of a study of T cells in Graves' hyperthyroidism and ophthalmopathy. TCRdb fed the multiplex PCR reads into MiXCR, producing one record per CDR3 protein. The table includes a few hundred thousand distinct CDR3 sequences, around 13% detected once. Input material: blood. Source of these receptors: a woman aged 40 to 50 with Graves' ophthalmopathy. The CDR3 runs from the conserved cysteine through the conserved F or W. Fields, in order: V gene, D gene, clone size, J gene, CDR3 length, CDR3 protein, CDR3 DNA. D genes are given only for firm matches. Rows give clone size only sometimes, using once, few, many, or a class for an expanded clone.

>TRBV15|-|-|TRBJ2-7|14
CATSREQQVAEQYF
TGTGCCACCAGCAGAGAACAGCAAGTTGCAGAGCAGTACTTC
>TRBV2|-|-|TRBJ1-4|14
CASWRGSVNEKLFF
TGTGCCAGTTGGAGGGGGTCGGTTAATGAAAAACTGTTTTTT
>TRBV2|-|many|TRBJ2-2|15
CASSDQGSNTGELFF
TGTGCCAGCAGTGACCAGGGATCGAACACCGGGGAGCTGTTTTTT
>TRBV2|-|many|TRBJ1-1|14
CASSVGKKNTEAFF
TGTGCCAGCAGTGTCGGAAAGAAGAACACTGAAGCTTTCTTT
>TRBV6-5|TRBD2|few|TRBJ2-2|16
CASTVLAVSNTGELFF
TGTGCCAGCACGGTACTAGCGGTGTCGAACACCGGGGAGCTGTTTTTT
>TRBV7-9|-|-|TRBJ2-2|12
CASSFSIGELFF
TGTGCCAGCAGCTTCTCGATCGGGGAGCTGTTTTTT
>TRBV28|-|many|TRBJ2-7|14
CASSIYRVSYEQYF
TGTGCCAGCAGTATCTACAGGGTTTCCTACGAGCAGTACTTC
>TRBV19|-|-|TRBJ2-5|14
CASSIQRLGETQYF
TGTGCCAGTAGTATCCAGAGGCTGGGAGAGACCCAGTACTTC
>TRBV20-1|TRBD1|-|TRBJ2-1|15
CSASGQARSYNEQFF
TGCAGTGCTTCGGGACAGGCCCGATCCTACAATGAGCAGTTCTTC
>TRBV12-3/TRBV12-4|TRBD1|-|TRBJ2-1|16
CASSLAQGERYNEQFF
TGTGCCAGCAGTTTAGCGCAGGGGGAACGATACAATGAGCAGTTCTTC
>TRBV10-1|-|-|TRBJ2-1|15
CASSESGTHYNEQFF
TGCGCCAGCAGTGAGTCGGGGACCCACTACAATGAGCAGTTCTTC
>TRBV3-1|-|many|TRBJ1-1|15
CASSRSQGSNTEAFF
TGTGCCAGCAGCCGCTCTCAGGGGTCGAACACTGAAGCTTTCTTT
>TRBV19|TRBD1|few|TRBJ1-6|14
CASSTGTDNSPLHF
TGTGCCAGTAGTACCGGGACAGATAATTCACCCCTCCACTTT
>TRBV3-1|-|many|TRBJ1-1|14
CASSQVRGVTEAFF
TGTGCCAGCAGCCAAGTCAGAGGGGTAACTGAAGCTTTCTTT
>TRBV28|-|few|TRBJ2-1|15
CASSFSRSSANEQFF
TGTGCCAGCAGTTTCTCTCGTTCTAGCGCCAATGAGCAGTTCTTC
>TRBV20-1|-|many|TRBJ1-1|15
CSATTPKGFVIEAFF
TGCAGTGCTACAACCCCCAAGGGTTTCGTTATTGAAGCTTTCTTT
>TRBV5-8|-|many|TRBJ2-3|13
CASSLAGADTQYF
TGTGCCAGCAGCTTGGCGGGGGCAGATACGCAGTATTTT
>TRBV25-1|TRBD2|few|TRBJ2-3|18
CASSGSSGLAVSPDTQYF
TGTGCCAGCAGTGGGAGTTCCGGACTAGCGGTTTCCCCAGATACGCAGTATTTT
>TRBV14|TRBD2|few|TRBJ2-7|15
CASSQRTSGSSRQYF
TGTGCCAGCAGCCAACGGACTAGCGGGAGCTCTAGGCAGTACTTC
>TRBV19|-|-|TRBJ1-1|15
CASSRQEPGDTEAFF
TGTGCCAGTAGTCGTCAGGAGCCGGGGGACACTGAAGCTTTCTTT
>TRBV28|-|many|TRBJ1-1|15
CASSPNRVQSTEAFF
TGTGCCAGCAGTCCCAACAGGGTACAGAGCACTGAAGCTTTCTTT
>TRBV20-1|TRBD1|few|TRBJ1-3|16
CSARDRTGTSGNTIYF
TGCAGTGCTAGAGATAGGACAGGGACCTCTGGAAACACCATATATTTT
>TRBV19|-|many|TRBJ1-5|15
CASSMAGGTNQPQHF
TGTGCCAGTAGTATGGCGGGAGGCACTAATCAGCCCCAGCATTTT
>TRBV10-3|TRBD1|many|TRBJ1-1|14
CAIRGTGENTEAFF
TGTGCCATCAGGGGGACAGGGGAGAACACTGAAGCTTTCTTT
>TRBV20-1|-|few|TRBJ2-3|12
CSARLRADTQYF
TGCAGTGCTAGGCTCCGGGCAGATACGCAGTATTTT
>TRBV7-9|-|-|TRBJ1-1|14
CASSFSQGFTEAFF
TGTGCCAGCAGCTTCTCCCAGGGTTTCACTGAAGCTTTCTTT
>TRBV13|TRBD2|-|TRBJ2-7|15
CASSSSGKGRYEQYF
TGTGCCAGCAGCTCTAGCGGGAAAGGGAGATACGAGCAGTACTTC
>TRBV10-3|-|many|TRBJ1-1|14
CAISESLDDTGAFF
TGTGCCATCAGTGAGTCCCTGGACGATACGGGTGCTTTCTTT
>TRBV7-9|-|few|TRBJ2-5|13
CASSSLVGGTQYF
TGTGCCAGCAGCTCCCTCGTGGGGGGGACCCAGTACTTC
>TRBV7-8|TRBD1|-|TRBJ2-7|15
CASSPRWTGSYEQYF
TGTGCCAGCAGCCCAAGGTGGACAGGGAGCTACGAGCAGTACTTC
>TRBV10-3|-|many|TRBJ2-5|15
CAISEFPPVQETQYF
TGTGCCATCAGTGAGTTTCCCCCGGTACAAGAGACCCAGTACTTC
>TRBV2|-|few|TRBJ2-6|15
CASIPTSSGANVLTF
TGTGCCAGCATCCCTACTAGCTCTGGGGCCAACGTCCTGACTTTC
>TRBV12-5|-|many|TRBJ1-5|13
CASGLLGDQPQHF
TGTGCTAGTGGTTTGCTAGGCGATCAGCCCCAGCATTTT
>TRBV27|-|-|TRBJ1-5|19
CASSSQPPTEDYSNQPQHF
TGTGCCAGCAGTTCCCAACCACCGACCGAAGACTATAGCAATCAGCCCCAGCATTTT
>TRBV12-3/TRBV12-4|-|few|TRBJ1-5|13
CASSFKGNQPQHF
TGTGCCAGCAGTTTTAAGGGAAATCAGCCCCAGCATTTT
>TRBV15|TRBD2|few|TRBJ2-3|17
CATSRDHLAGITDTQYF
TGTGCCACCAGCAGAGACCATCTAGCGGGGATAACAGATACGCAGTATTTT